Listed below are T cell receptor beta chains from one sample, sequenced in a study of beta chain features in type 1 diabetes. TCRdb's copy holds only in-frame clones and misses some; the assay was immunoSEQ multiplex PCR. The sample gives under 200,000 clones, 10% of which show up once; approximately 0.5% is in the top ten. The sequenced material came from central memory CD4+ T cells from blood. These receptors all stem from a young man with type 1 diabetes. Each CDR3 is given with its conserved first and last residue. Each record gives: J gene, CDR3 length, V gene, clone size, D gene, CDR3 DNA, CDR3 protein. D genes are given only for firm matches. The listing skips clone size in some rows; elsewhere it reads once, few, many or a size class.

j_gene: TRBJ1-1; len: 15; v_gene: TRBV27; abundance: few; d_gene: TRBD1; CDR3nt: TGTGCCAGCAGTCCTCACTTAACAGGGGGGACTGAAGCTTTCTTT; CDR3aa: CASSPHLTGGTEAFF
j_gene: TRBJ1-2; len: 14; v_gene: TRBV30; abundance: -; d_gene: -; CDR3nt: TGTGCCTGGAGTGTAGGCAGGACTAACTATGGCTACACCTTC; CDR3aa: CAWSVGRTNYGYTF
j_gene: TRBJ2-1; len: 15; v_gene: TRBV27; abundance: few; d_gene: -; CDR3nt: TGTGCCAGCAGTACCGCCTTAAGGAGAGGGAATGAGCAGTTCTTC; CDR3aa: CASSTALRRGNEQFF
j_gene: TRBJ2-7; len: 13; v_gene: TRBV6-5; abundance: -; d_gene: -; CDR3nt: TGTGCCAGCAGTCCGGGACTCTTCTACGAGCAGTACTTC; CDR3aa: CASSPGLFYEQYF
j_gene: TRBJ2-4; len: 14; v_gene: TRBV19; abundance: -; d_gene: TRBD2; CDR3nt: TGTGCCAGTAAAGGGCGGGAGAGCAAAAACATTCAGTACTTC; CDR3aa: CASKGRESKNIQYF
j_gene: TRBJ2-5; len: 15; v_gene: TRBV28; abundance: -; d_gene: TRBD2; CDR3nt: TGTGCCAGCATAGGAGCGGGAGCGGGAAAAGAGACCCAGTACTTC; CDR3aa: CASIGAGAGKETQYF
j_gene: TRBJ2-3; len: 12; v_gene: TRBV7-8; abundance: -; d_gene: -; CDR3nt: TGTGCCAGCAGCCGAGGGACAGATACGCAGTATTTT; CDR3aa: CASSRGTDTQYF
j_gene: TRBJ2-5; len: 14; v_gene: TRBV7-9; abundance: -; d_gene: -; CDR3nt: TGTGCCAGCAGCTTGACGGGGAACTTGGAGACCCAGTACTTC; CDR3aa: CASSLTGNLETQYF
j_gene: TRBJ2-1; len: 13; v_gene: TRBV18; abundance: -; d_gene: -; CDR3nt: TGTGCCAGCTCACCGGGGAGTAACAATGAGCAGTTCTTC; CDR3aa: CASSPGSNNEQFF
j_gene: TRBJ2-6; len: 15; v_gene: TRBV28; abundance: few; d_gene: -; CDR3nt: TGTGCCAGCAGTCGCGACTCCTCTGGGGCCAACGTCCTGACTTTC; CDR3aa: CASSRDSSGANVLTF